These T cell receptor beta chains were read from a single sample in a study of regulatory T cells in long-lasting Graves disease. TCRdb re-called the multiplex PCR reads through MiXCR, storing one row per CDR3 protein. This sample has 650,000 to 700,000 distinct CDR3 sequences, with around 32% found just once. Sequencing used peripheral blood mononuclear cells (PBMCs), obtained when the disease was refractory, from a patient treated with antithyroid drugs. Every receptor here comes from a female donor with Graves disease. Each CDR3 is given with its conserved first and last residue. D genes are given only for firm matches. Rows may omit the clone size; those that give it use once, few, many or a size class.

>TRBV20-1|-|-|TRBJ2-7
CSARDPRVGYEQYF
TGCAGTGCTAGAGACCCCAGGGTAGGCTACGAGCAGTACTTC
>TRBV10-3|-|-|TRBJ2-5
CATNSPTGTQETQYF
TGTGCCACCAACTCGCCCACCGGGACCCAAGAGACCCAGTACTTC
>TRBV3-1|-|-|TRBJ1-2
CASSHITGDGYTF
TGTGCCAGCAGCCATATTACGGGGGATGGCTACACCTTC
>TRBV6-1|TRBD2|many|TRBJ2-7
CASTRLAGLYEQYF
TGTGCCAGCACCAGACTAGCGGGACTCTACGAGCAGTACTTC
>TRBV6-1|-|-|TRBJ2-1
CASSGRSGLTITNEQFF
TGTGCCAGCAGTGGCAGGTCTGGACTTACCATAACCAATGAGCAGTTCTTC
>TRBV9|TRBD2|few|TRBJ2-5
CASSVSPGGRYQETQYF
TGTGCCAGCAGCGTGTCGCCCGGCGGGAGGTATCAAGAGACCCAGTACTTC
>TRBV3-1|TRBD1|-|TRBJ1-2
CASSPHQPTGFYGYTF
TGTGCCAGCAGCCCTCACCAACCGACAGGGTTCTATGGCTACACCTTC
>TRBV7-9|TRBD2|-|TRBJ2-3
CASSLVGLAPDTQYF
TGTGCCAGCAGCTTAGTTGGACTAGCGCCAGATACGCAGTATTTT
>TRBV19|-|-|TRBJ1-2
CASREPGGYTF
TGTGCCAGTAGAGAGCCGGGCGGCTACACCTTC
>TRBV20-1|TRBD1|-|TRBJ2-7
CSARRDRGMYEQYF
TGCAGTGCTCGACGGGACAGGGGGATGTACGAGCAGTACTTC
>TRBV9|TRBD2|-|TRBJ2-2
CASSVGLSLATNTGELFF
TGTGCCAGCAGCGTAGGACTCTCACTAGCGACGAACACCGGGGAGCTGTTTTTT
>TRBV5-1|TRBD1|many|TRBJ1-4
CASSLASGTGREKLFF
TGCGCCAGCAGCTTGGCCTCGGGGACAGGACGTGAAAAACTGTTTTTT
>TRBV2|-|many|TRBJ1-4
CASTLISGSTNEKLFF
TGTGCCAGCACCCTGATCTCGGGATCAACTAATGAAAAACTGTTTTTT
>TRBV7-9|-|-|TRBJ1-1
CASSLVATATYRYTEAFF
TGTGCCAGCAGCTTAGTTGCGACAGCTACCTACCGGTACACTGAAGCTTTCTTT
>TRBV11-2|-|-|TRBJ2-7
CASSLERLTHEQYF
TGTGCCAGCAGCTTAGAGCGGCTGACCCACGAGCAGTACTTC
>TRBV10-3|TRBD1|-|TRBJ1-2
CAIVQGANYGYTF
TGTGCCATCGTACAGGGGGCGAACTATGGCTACACCTTC